What follows are 26 T cell receptor beta chains derived from one specimen sequenced in a study of cytomegalovirus exposure and HLA in healthy donors. 13 Jbeta primers and 60 Vbeta primers were used for the PCR. Some clones are missing from TCRdb's copy, which holds only in-frame ones; the method was immunoSEQ multiplex PCR. The sample includes under 200,000 clones, roughly 84% of them seen just once. The sequencing sample was made of PBMCs. The receptors derive from a boy aged 2 to 10 in good health and CMV-seronegative.

The sample holds one count of this clone. This chain connects TRBV7-6 to TRBJ2-3; unclear D gene. This CDR3 has 17 residues. V dropped 1 base and J dropped 3 bases, with 17 bases sitting between them. Germline-derived CDR1 and CDR2 are SGHVS and FNYEAQ. This chain's CDR3 is CASSLVPPGIQTDTQYF. The CDR3 nucleotides are TGTGCCAGCAGCTTAGTCCCCCCTGGCATTCAAACAGATACGCAGTATTTT.

This sequence joins TRBV7-2 and TRBJ1-5; 7 bases agree with TRBD1. V was clipped by 5 bases and J by 1 base; unmatched bases: 5. Germline lookup yields CDR1 SGHTA and CDR2 FQGNSA. The CDR3 has 15 residues. This CDR3 reads CASSRQGPSNQPQHF. In DNA form, the CDR3 reads TGTGCCAGCAGCCGACAGGGTCCGAGCAATCAGCCCCAGCATTTT.

The J gene is TRBJ2-7, the V gene TRBV30; 8 bases map to TRBD1. V lost 0 bases to trimming and J lost 5 bases; unmatched junction nucleotides: 6. Per the germline V gene, CDR1 is GTSNPN and CDR2 is SVGIG (reference sequence). The CDR3 has 14 amino acids. The DNA of the CDR3 is TGTGCCTGGAGTGTACAGGGGGGCGTCAACGAGCAGTACTTC. Protein sequence: CAWSVQGGVNEQYF. Supplemented by reference TRBV30 and TRBJ2-7, the full variable domain reads SQTIHQWPATLVQPVGSPLSLECTVEGTSNPNLYWYRQAAGRGLQLLFYSVGIGQISSEVPQNLSASRPQDRQFILSSKKLLLSDSGFYLCAWSVQGGVNEQYFGPGTRLTVT.

This chain connects TRBV5-1 to TRBJ2-1; D unclear. The CDR3 contains 13 residues. Deletions cut 0 bases from V and 8 bases from J, with 9 bases between. From germline, CDR1 is SGHRS and CDR2 YFSETQ. This CDR3 reads CASSLAPRYEQFF. CDR3 nucleotide sequence: TGCGCCAGCAGCTTGGCTCCGCGGTATGAGCAGTTCTTC.

This clone was counted a single time. The V and J genes are TRBV6-4 and TRBJ1-5, with 8 bases fitting TRBD1. The CDR3 contains 16 residues. The trim removed 2 bases at V and 1 base at J, leaving 4 bases unmatched. Germline CDR1 and CDR2: MRHNA and SNTAGT. CDR3 sequence (DNA): TGTGCCAGCAGTGACATCACAGGGGGAAGCAATCAGCCCCAGCATTTT. Protein product: CASSDITGGSNQPQHF.

This clone appeared a few times. V is TRBV4-1 and J is TRBJ2-7; D is perhaps TRBD1 (7 bases). With 1 base removed from V and 6 bases from J, the gap between germline ends came to 13 bases. Germline loops: CDR1 MGHRA, CDR2 YSYEKL. This CDR3 region has 14 residues. CDR3 DNA sequence: TGCGCCAGCAGCCAAGGGACCAGGGGGGTCGAGCAGTACTTC. Translated: CASSQGTRGVEQYF.

The chain uses TRBV25-1 and TRBJ1-2; 8 bases align to TRBD1. V was clipped by 1 base and J by 5 bases; unmatched bases: 6. The CDR3 loop spans 15 amino acids. The germline CDR1 and CDR2 sequences are MGHDK and SYGVNS. CDR3 coding DNA: TGTGCCAGCAGTGAATCAGGGGGCGCAGGGTATGGCTACACCTTC. Its protein product is CASSESGGAGYGYTF.

The V call is TRBV7-8, the J call TRBJ2-5; no clear D gene. The CDR3 is 16 residues long. The V gene lost 0 bases and the J gene lost 5 bases, with 16 bases spanning the gap. CDR1 SGHVS and CDR2 FQNEAQ come from the germline V gene. The CDR3 DNA reads as TGTGCCAGCAGCTTAGCGCGTCTCTCCTCCTGGGAGACCCAGTACTTC. Protein product: CASSLARLSSWETQYF.

This chain connects TRBV19 to TRBJ2-2, with D possibly matching TRBD1 (5 bases). The CDR3 extends over 14 amino acids. Per the germline V gene, CDR1 is LNHDA and CDR2 is SQIVND (reference sequence). Trimming cost V 3 bases and J 3 bases, with 8 bases left between them. CDR3 loop: CASSMSRDTGELFF. The CDR3 DNA follows: TGTGCCAGTAGTATGTCCAGGGACACCGGGGAGCTGTTTTTT.

The chain links TRBV5-1 to TRBJ2-5, with 8 bases identical to TRBD1. CDR3 length: 15 residues. The germline CDR1 and CDR2 sequences are SGHRS and YFSETQ. J lost 7 bases, V lost 4 bases, and 12 bases had no gene match. CDR3 in DNA: TGCGCCAGCAGCGTGACAGGGGCAAAGGAGGGGACCCAGTACTTC. It encodes CASSVTGAKEGTQYF. Supplemented by reference TRBV5-1 and TRBJ2-5, the full variable domain reads KAGVTQTPRYLIKTRGQQVTLSCSPISGHRSVSWYQQTPGQGLQFLFEYFSETQRNKGNFPGRFSGRQFSNSRSEMNVSTLELGDSALYLCASSVTGAKEGTQYFGPGTRLLVL.

This chain joins TRBV5-1 and TRBJ2-3; 12 nucleotides line up with TRBD2. CDR1 and CDR2 (germline): SGHRS, YFSETQ. The CDR3 spans 17 residues. The V and J ends lost 2 bases and 2 bases, in that order; junction bases with no gene match: 6. The CDR3 loop reads CASSFPGTSGFTDTQYF. CDR3 DNA sequence: TGCGCCAGCAGCTTTCCGGGGACTAGCGGGTTCACAGATACGCAGTATTTT.

For the CDR3, the DNA is TGCAGCGTTGAAGATCTCGTCCTATCCTACAATGAGCAGTTCTTC. Translation: CSVEDLVLSYNEQFF. The V and J genes are TRBV29-1 and TRBJ2-1; D not resolved. Trimming shortened V by 0 bases and J by 1 base, and 10 bases separated the two germline ends. CDR3 length: 15 amino acids. Per the germline V gene, CDR1 is SQVTM and CDR2 is ANQGSEA.

V gene TRBV28 combines with J gene TRBJ2-1; TRBD2 might be the D (5 bases). CDR1 is MDHEN, CDR2 SYDVKM, per germline. CDR3 length equals 11 residues. V was clipped by 8 bases and J by 10 bases, with 12 bases between them. CDR3 sequence: CASVWRKEQFF. Written as DNA, the CDR3 is TGTGCCAGCGTATGGAGGAAAGAGCAGTTCTTC.

The chain joins TRBV2 to TRBJ2-3, with TRBD2 matching 12 bases. The germline V gene has CDR1 SNHLY and CDR2 FYNNEI. The V gene end was trimmed by 8 bases and the J gene end by 4 bases; junction bases not matched to a gene: 4. The CDR3 totals 14 residues. In DNA, the CDR3 is TGTGCCAGCCTCGGACTAGCGGGGCCAGATACGCAGTATTTT. Its protein is CASLGLAGPDTQYF.

This clone has just one count. This rearrangement joins TRBV5-1 to TRBJ2-7; 11 bases fit TRBD2. Trimming removed 4 bases from V and 3 bases from J; junction bases left unmatched: 6. CDR3 length: 15 residues. Germline values: CDR1 SGHRS, CDR2 YFSETQ. The CDR3 sequence is CASSDPTSGNYEQYF. The CDR3 nucleotides read TGCGCCAGCAGCGACCCGACTAGCGGGAACTACGAGCAGTACTTC. The whole variable domain, remainder taken from reference TRBV5-1 and TRBJ2-7, is KAGVTQTPRYLIKTRGQQVTLSCSPISGHRSVSWYQQTPGQGLQFLFEYFSETQRNKGNFPGRFSGRQFSNSRSEMNVSTLELGDSALYLCASSDPTSGNYEQYFGPGTRLTVT.

The chain employs TRBV7-2 and TRBJ1-6; D uncertain. Trimming pared 3 bases from V and 8 bases from J, leaving 11 bases between. CDR1 is SGHTA, CDR2 FQGNSA, per germline. The CDR3 has 14 amino acids. CDR3 protein: CASSLTLRDSPLHF. CDR3 coding DNA: TGTGCCAGCAGCTTGACCCTACGGGATTCACCCCTCCACTTT.

The chain is built from TRBV2 and TRBJ2-4; perhaps TRBD2 as D (6 bases). Germline values: CDR1 SNHLY, CDR2 FYNNEI. Trimming left V 10 bases short and J 7 bases short, with 8 bases between. CDR3 size: 10 residues. The CDR3 sequence is CATRGNIQYF. DNA for the CDR3: TGTGCCACCCGGGGGAACATTCAGTACTTC.

V is TRBV6-1 and J is TRBJ1-5, with D perhaps matching TRBD1 (6 bases). Looked up from germline, CDR1 is MNHNS and CDR2 is SASEGT. The length of the CDR3 is 14 residues. Trimming stripped 1 base from V and 7 bases from J, with 11 bases between. As DNA, the CDR3 is TGTGCCAGCAGTGAAGACAGGGCGGGCCAGCCCCAGCATTTT. Amino acid sequence: CASSEDRAGQPQHF.

This clone has just one count. V and J are TRBV2 and TRBJ2-7, with 8 bases fitting TRBD2. This CDR3 contains 14 residues. Germline assignment: CDR1 SNHLY and CDR2 FYNNEI. The V and J ends lost 6 bases and 0 bases, in that order; junction bases with no gene match: 4. As DNA, the CDR3 is TGTGCCAGCAGCCGGACTAGCTCCTCCTACGAGCAGTACTTC. As protein: CASSRTSSSYEQYF.

This sequence joins TRBV20-1 and TRBJ2-3; D uncertain. V was cut by 2 bases and J by 4 bases, with 4 bases left in between. Germline CDR1 is DFQATT and CDR2 is SNEGSKA (reference sequence). CDR3 length equals 11 residues. The CDR3 sequence is CSARRSDTQYF. The CDR3 DNA sequence: TGCAGTGCTAGACGTTCAGATACGCAGTATTTT.

The chain recombines TRBV29-1 with TRBJ2-7; D uncertain. The CDR3 loop spans 15 amino acids. The germline V and J ends were trimmed by 7 bases and 2 bases, with 21 bases remaining between them. Germline assignment: CDR1 SQVTM and CDR2 ANQGSEA. Here the CDR3 DNA reads TGCAGCGCCCTGAAACGGCAACAGAGCACCTACGAGCAGTACTTC. Translation gives CSALKRQQSTYEQYF.

This clone was picked up one time. The chain uses TRBV2 and TRBJ1-2, with a weak D call TRBD1 (6 bases). Germline V gene data show CDR1 as SNHLY and CDR2 as FYNNEI. V lost 4 bases and J 4 bases, leaving 10 bases between the germline ends. The CDR3 length is 13 residues. The CDR3 nucleotides read TGTGCCAGCAGTGGAGACAGGCGCTATGGCTACACCTTC. Its protein product is CASSGDRRYGYTF.

The V and J genes are TRBV11-2 and TRBJ2-7; 11 positions match TRBD2. The CDR3 consists of 17 residues. The germline gives CDR1 SGHAT, CDR2 FQNNGV. V gave up 2 bases and J gave up 9 bases; unmatched junction bases: 15. The CDR3 sequence: CASSLMVAGGPFGAQYF. DNA for the CDR3: TGTGCCAGCAGCTTAATGGTAGCGGGAGGGCCATTTGGGGCGCAGTACTTC.

This chain links TRBV6-1 with TRBJ1-5; D remains unclear. The CDR3 is 14 amino acids. CDR1 and CDR2 from the germline V gene are MNHNS and SASEGT. V was clipped by 0 bases and J by 7 bases, with 10 bases between them. CDR3 protein: CASSEAGRNQPQHF. CDR3 nucleotide sequence: TGTGCCAGCAGTGAAGCGGGCAGGAACCAGCCCCAGCATTTT.

The chain joins TRBV5-1 to TRBJ2-7, with D maybe TRBD1 (5 bases). The CDR3 sequence is 17 residues long. Germline CDR1 reads SGHRS; CDR2 reads YFSETQ. Trimming cost V 0 bases and J 4 bases, with 20 bases left between them. CDR3 sequence reads: CASSLVADSGIAYEQYF. The CDR3 coding sequence is TGCGCCAGCAGCTTGGTAGCCGATTCAGGGATCGCGTACGAGCAGTACTTC.

The genes are TRBV9 and TRBJ2-1, with D tentatively TRBD1 (6 bases). This CDR3 is built from 14 residues. The V end was cut by 3 bases, the J end by 0 bases, with 7 bases between. The germline V gene has CDR1 SGDLS and CDR2 YYNGEE. CDR3 nucleotides: TGTGCCAGCAGCGCACAGGGCTCCTACAATGAGCAGTTCTTC. The encoded protein is CASSAQGSYNEQFF.